Below, one TCR beta chain is given with its context. The antigen remains undetermined. Of the isolated RNA, all was reverse transcribed, and so the sequenced material was expressed TCRB transcripts. Sequenced by immunoSEQ multiplex PCR; TCRdb stores in-frame clones only, minus some. Found here are fewer than 350,000 clones, about 15% of them singletons; the top ten hold roughly 0.015%. Germline V lookup: CDR1 LGHNT, CDR2 FRNRAP. V gave up 5 bases and J gave up 4 bases, with 16 bases separating them. The CDR3 spans 15 residues. The entry originates in a study of beta chain features in type 1 diabetes. Study-level findings and limits: Shorter TCRB CDR3s, moderately but significantly so, were found in Type 1 diabetes patients in all four CD4+ subsets. Whatever favoring of shorter templates PCR might show would apply equally to patients and controls. Patients with type 1 diabetes carried fewer insertions and had more deletions at their VDJ junctions. In the patient group, naive, central memory and Treg TCRB repertoires seemed more alike than in the healthy donor group.

The chain joins TRBV12-5 to TRBJ2-3; TRBD1 might be the D (6 bases). The clonotype was recovered from a man in his late teens or twenties with type 1 diabetes. The sample comprised naive CD4+ T cells from blood. CDR3 sequence: CASGRGRTVADTQYF. CDR3 sequence (DNA): TGTGCTAGTGGTCGTGGAAGGACAGTCGCAGATACGCAGTATTTT.